This TCR beta chain was documented in a study of shared clonotypes between healthy human individuals. Regarding the study as a whole: Rarefaction showed sorted-subset sequencing was incomplete despite large depth.

Cells designated naive CD8 were CD45RO-negative and were positively selected for CCR7, with terminally differentiated effector memory CD45RA+ cells excluded. The table came from immunoSEQ multiplex PCR; TCRdb's copy has only in-frame clones and leaves some out. Of about 590,000 clones in the sample, just under 97% were seen once. About this clone itself: No antigen is known for it.

Between the trimmed V and J ends, which lost 1 base and 4 bases, there was a span of 14 bases. The CDR3 has 16 amino acids. CDR1 and CDR2 from the germline V gene are SGHAT and FQNNGV. The V and J genes are TRBV11-2 and TRBJ2-1, with D possibly matching TRBD2 (6 bases). The TCR comes from a woman in her twenties or thirties in good health. The source material was naive CD8+ T cells sorted from blood. CDR3 sequence: CASSLGPRDSYNEQFF. CDR3 nucleotide sequence: TGTGCCAGCAGCTTAGGGCCTCGGGACTCATACAATGAGCAGTTCTTC.